Shown below are 21 T cell receptor beta chains from a single sample sequenced in a study of blood T cell repertoires in COVID-19. Clones were sequenced by immunoSEQ multiplex PCR, and TCRdb holds only the in-frame ones, with some missing. The data hold 150,000 to 180,000 clones, with about four fifths observed a single time. The sequenced sample consisted of peripheral blood. These receptor sequences come from a woman aged 55-75 years with acute or convalescent COVID-19.

The chain recombines TRBV6-5 with TRBJ1-2, with 7 bases fitting TRBD1. V shed 2 bases, J shed 4 bases, and the junction held 7 bases outside the gene matches. CDR1 MNHEY and CDR2 SVGAGI come from the germline V gene. The CDR3 runs 15 residues. For the CDR3, the DNA is TGTGCCAGCAGTTACGGGGGCAGGGGGGTCTATGGCTACACCTTC. Residues: CASSYGGRGVYGYTF.

The J gene is TRBJ2-3, the V gene TRBV4-1; TRBD2 matches 8 bases. V lost 0 bases to trimming and J lost 0 bases; unmatched junction nucleotides: 5. Germline lookup yields CDR1 MGHRA and CDR2 YSYEKL. The CDR3 consists of 17 residues. The CDR3 sequence is CASSQDGTRASTDTQYF. For the CDR3, the DNA is TGCGCCAGCAGCCAAGACGGGACTAGAGCTAGCACAGATACGCAGTATTTT.

The chain combines TRBV19 with TRBJ2-7; D might be TRBD2 (6 bases). V lost 6 bases and J 3 bases, leaving 15 bases between the germline ends. Germline CDR1 LNHDA, CDR2 SQIVND (reference sequence). This CDR3 contains 14 residues. Here the CDR3 DNA reads TGTGCCAGTAGAGAGCCCGGGGGAATCTACGAGCAGTACTTC. Its translation is CASREPGGIYEQYF.

The V call is TRBV19, the J call TRBJ2-3; D call uncertain. V gave up 5 bases and J gave up 6 bases, with 9 bases separating them. There are 12 residues in the CDR3. Germline values: CDR1 LNHDA, CDR2 SQIVND (reference sequence). The CDR3 sequence: CASSPGVDTQYF. CDR3 sequence (DNA): TGTGCCAGTAGTCCTGGAGTTGATACGCAGTATTTT.

The CDR3 loop reads CATRAGGWNEQFF. The CDR3 DNA reads TGTGCCACTAGAGCGGGGGGGTGGAATGAGCAGTTCTTC. This sequence joins TRBV28 and TRBJ2-1, with 10 nucleotides matching TRBD2. Germline CDR1 reads MDHEN; CDR2 reads SYDVKM. Losses at the gene ends were 10 bases for V and 7 bases for J; bases not matched to a gene: 7. The CDR3 runs to 13 residues.

The chain has TRBV5-5 and TRBJ1-3, with 7 bases lining up with TRBD1. The CDR3 totals 16 residues. Trimming removed 0 bases from V and 0 bases from J; junction bases left unmatched: 3. CDR1 SGHKS and CDR2 YYEKEE come from the germline V gene (reference sequence). The CDR3 nucleotides are TGTGCCAGCAGCTTGGAAGGGACAGCCTCTGGAAACACCATATATTTT. This sequence encodes CASSLEGTASGNTIYF.

The genes are TRBV19 and TRBJ1-1; 8 positions agree with TRBD1. The trim removed 4 bases at V and 3 bases at J, leaving 7 bases unmatched. This CDR3 is built from 15 residues. Germline loops: CDR1 LNHDA, CDR2 SQIVND (reference sequence). This CDR3 is CASSTGQGGDTEAFF. The DNA of the CDR3 is TGTGCCAGTAGTACCGGACAGGGTGGGGACACTGAAGCTTTCTTT.

The rearrangement joins TRBV9 to TRBJ1-4; 11 nucleotides align to TRBD1. Trimming took 4 bases from V and 8 from J; bases not matched to a gene: 10. There are 16 residues in the CDR3. Germline CDR1 and CDR2: SGDLS and YYNGEE. CDR3: CASSPTSGTGGEKLFF. The CDR3 DNA follows: TGTGCCAGCAGCCCAACCTCCGGGACAGGGGGGGAAAAACTGTTTTTT.

The chain links TRBV7-8 to TRBJ2-2; D may be TRBD1 (6 bases). CDR1 and CDR2 from the germline V gene are SGHVS and FQNEAQ. The CDR3 has 15 amino acids. V dropped 5 bases and J dropped 6 bases, with 16 bases sitting between them. In DNA, the CDR3 is TGTGCCAGCAGCGCCAGGACAGATAGGGCCGGGGAGCTGTTTTTT. Translation: CASSARTDRAGELFF. The full variable domain, completed using reference TRBV7-8 and TRBJ2-2, is GAGVSQSPRYKVAKRGQDVALRCDPISGHVSLFWYQQALGQGPEFLTYFQNEAQLDKSGLPSDRFFAERPEGSVSTLKIQRTQQEDSAVYLCASSARTDRAGELFFGEGSRLTVL.

Here the CDR3 DNA reads TGTGCCAGCAGCACACTACAGGGTTACTCTGAAGCTTTCTTT. Translated: CASSTLQGYSEAFF. The chain combines TRBV11-2 with TRBJ1-1; weak D call: TRBD1 (6 bases). V was trimmed by 5 bases and J by 6 bases, leaving 16 bases between them. The V gene's germline CDR1 is SGHAT and CDR2 FQNNGV. This CDR3 has 14 residues.

The J gene is TRBJ1-6, the V gene TRBV12-5, with no clear D. CDR1 and CDR2 from the germline V gene are LGHNT and FRNRAP. Trimming removed 3 bases at V and 5 bases at J, with 5 bases between. The CDR3 loop spans 13 amino acids. The CDR3 sequence is CASGFGDNSPLHF. The CDR3 DNA follows: TGTGCTAGTGGTTTTGGAGATAATTCACCCCTCCACTTT.

CDR3 DNA sequence: TGCGCCAGCAGCCTCCTCAACGGGGGCAATCAGCCCCAGCATTTT. It yields the protein CASSLLNGGNQPQHF. V is TRBV4-1 and J is TRBJ1-5; D not resolved. Germline-derived CDR1 and CDR2 are MGHRA and YSYEKL. V dropped 4 bases and J dropped 2 bases, with 12 bases sitting between them. This CDR3 has 15 amino acids.

This clone was found once. The DNA of the CDR3 is TGTGCCAGCAGCAGCGGGGACACAGATACGCAGTATTTT. Translation: CASSSGDTDTQYF. The rearrangement uses TRBV6-4 and TRBJ2-3, with 7 bases identical to TRBD2. V gave up 6 bases and J gave up 2 bases; unmatched junction bases: 2. The germline gives CDR1 MRHNA, CDR2 SNTAGT. The CDR3 has 13 residues.

V usage is TRBV19 and J usage is TRBJ1-5; D call uncertain. CDR3 length: 14 amino acids. The germline CDR1 and CDR2 sequences are LNHDA and SQIVND (reference sequence). The ends were cut back, 11 bases at V and 2 bases at J, with 16 bases in the middle. In DNA, the CDR3 is TGTGCCTCCTCCGGGGAAAGCGGCAATCAGCCCCAGCATTTT. This translates into CASSGESGNQPQHF. Complete variable domain (other parts from reference TRBV19 and TRBJ1-5): DGGITQSPKYLFRKEGQNVTLSCEQNLNHDAMYWYRQDPGQGLRLIYYSQIVNDFQKGDIAEGYSVSREKKESFPLTVTSAQKNPTAFYLCASSGESGNQPQHFGDGTRLSIL.

The chain uses TRBV6-1 and TRBJ1-6; possible D gene TRBD1, 5 bases. V was shortened by 3 bases and J by 3 bases, with 9 bases between the two germline ends. The germline CDR1 and CDR2 sequences are MNHNS and SASEGT. This CDR3 spans 15 amino acids. CDR3 nucleotides: TGTGCCAGCAGTGAGGGGGGGTTCTATAATTCACCCCTCCACTTT. It encodes CASSEGGFYNSPLHF.

This chain links TRBV7-9 with TRBJ1-3; TRBD1 matches at 10 bases. The V and J ends lost 5 bases and 2 bases, in that order; junction bases with no gene match: 6. The germline V gene has CDR1 SEHNR and CDR2 FQNEAQ (reference sequence). The CDR3 length is 16 residues. CDR3 amino acids: CASSTRQGATGNTIYF. CDR3 DNA: TGTGCCAGCAGCACCCGACAGGGGGCCACTGGAAACACCATATATTTT.

This chain connects TRBV27 to TRBJ2-3; 13 positions agree with TRBD2. The V gene's germline CDR1 is MNHEY and CDR2 SMNVEV (reference sequence). CDR3 length: 15 amino acids. V was clipped by 6 bases and J by 9 bases; unmatched bases: 9. The CDR3 spells CASSSPLAGGKTQYF. Written as DNA, the CDR3 is TGTGCCAGCAGCTCCCCACTAGCGGGGGGGAAGACGCAGTATTTT.

The chain couples TRBV7-3 to TRBJ1-1; the match to TRBD1 covers 10 bases. This CDR3 is built from 16 residues. The V and J ends lost 3 bases and 3 bases, in that order; junction bases with no gene match: 7. The V gene's germline CDR1 is SGHTA and CDR2 FQGTGA. CDR3 amino acids: CASSLRQGAGDTEAFF. CDR3 nucleotide sequence: TGTGCCAGCAGCTTGAGACAGGGGGCAGGGGACACTGAAGCTTTCTTT.

The chain carries TRBV18 and TRBJ1-6, with D perhaps TRBD1 (6 bases). The germline CDR1 and CDR2 sequences are KGHSH and LQKENI. The V end lost 5 bases, the J end lost 5 bases, and 10 bases lay between the germline ends. CDR3 length: 14 amino acids. The CDR3 DNA is TGTGCCAGCTCAGCGAGGGACAATAATTCACCCCTCCACTTT. This translates into CASSARDNNSPLHF.

The V and J genes are TRBV28 and TRBJ2-1; 10 positions match TRBD2. The CDR3 has 16 residues. Germline V gives CDR1 MDHEN, CDR2 SYDVKM. V dropped 7 bases and J dropped 6; count of bases not matched to a gene: 12. CDR3 residues: CASIRSGTSASNEQFF. The DNA of the CDR3 is TGTGCCAGCATAAGGTCCGGGACTAGCGCATCCAATGAGCAGTTCTTC. The entire variable domain, with the rest obtained from reference TRBV28 and TRBJ2-1, is as follows: DVKVTQSSRYLVKRTGEKVFLECVQDMDHENMFWYRQDPGLGLRLIYFSYDVKMKEKGDIPEGYSVSREKKERFSLILESASTNQTSMYLCASIRSGTSASNEQFFGPGTRLTVL.

The rearrangement uses TRBV2 and TRBJ2-3; the match to TRBD1 covers 7 bases. The junction had 2 bases not matched to a gene; V was cut back by 6 bases and J by 2 bases. This CDR3 spans 13 amino acids. In germline, CDR1 is SNHLY, CDR2 FYNNEI. The CDR3 sequence is CASRTGLTDTQYF. The DNA for the CDR3 is TGTGCCAGCAGGACAGGGCTCACAGATACGCAGTATTTT.